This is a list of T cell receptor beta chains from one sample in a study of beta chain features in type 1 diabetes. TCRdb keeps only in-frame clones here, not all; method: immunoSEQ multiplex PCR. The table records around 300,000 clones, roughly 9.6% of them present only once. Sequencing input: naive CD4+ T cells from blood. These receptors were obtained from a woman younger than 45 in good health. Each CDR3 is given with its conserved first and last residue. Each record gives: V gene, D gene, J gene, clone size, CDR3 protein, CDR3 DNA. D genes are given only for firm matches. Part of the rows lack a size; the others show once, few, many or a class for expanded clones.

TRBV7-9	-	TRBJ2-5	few	CASRPGPQETQYF	TGTGCCAGCAGACCGGGTCCCCAAGAGACCCAGTACTTC
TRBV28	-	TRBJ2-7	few	CASSLGGGNSYEQYF	TGTGCCAGCAGTTTAGGAGGCGGTAACTCCTACGAGCAGTACTTC
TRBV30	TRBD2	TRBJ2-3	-	CAWSAGGSRTQYF	TGTGCCTGGAGTGCTGGCGGGAGTCGGACGCAGTATTTT
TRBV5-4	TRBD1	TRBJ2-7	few	CASSGKTGPDEQYF	TGTGCCAGCAGCGGAAAGACAGGGCCCGACGAGCAGTACTTC
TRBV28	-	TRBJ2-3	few	CASRGADERDGDTQYF	TGTGCCAGCAGGGGGGCCGATGAGCGGGATGGCGATACGCAGTATTTT
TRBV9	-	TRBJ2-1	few	CASSVGGVNHNEQFF	TGTGCCAGCAGCGTAGGGGGCGTCAACCACAATGAGCAGTTCTTC
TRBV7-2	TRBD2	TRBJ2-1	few	CASSLELAGWSTNEQFF	TGTGCCAGCAGCTTAGAACTAGCGGGATGGTCAACCAATGAGCAGTTCTTC
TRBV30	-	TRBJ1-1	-	CAWRGLNTEAFF	TGTGCCTGGAGGGGCCTGAACACTGAAGCTTTCTTT
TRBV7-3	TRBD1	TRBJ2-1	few	CASSRKTGPSSYNEQFF	TGTGCCAGCAGCAGAAAGACAGGGCCGAGCTCCTACAATGAGCAGTTCTTC
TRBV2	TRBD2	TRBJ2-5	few	CASSDPIAGGLETQYF	TGTGCCAGCAGTGACCCTATAGCGGGAGGGCTGGAGACCCAGTACTTC
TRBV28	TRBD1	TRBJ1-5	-	CASSLGTGVGNQPQHF	TGTGCCAGCAGTTTAGGGACAGGCGTAGGCAATCAGCCCCAGCATTTT
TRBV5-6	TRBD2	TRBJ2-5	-	CASSLFGRGLAGEETQYF	TGTGCCAGCAGCTTGTTCGGTCGTGGACTAGCGGGAGAAGAGACCCAGTACTTC
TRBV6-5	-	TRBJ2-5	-	CASSWSRQRVETQYF	TGTGCCAGCAGTTGGTCCAGACAGCGCGTGGAGACCCAGTACTTC
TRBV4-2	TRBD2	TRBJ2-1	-	CASSQMGSGTNEQFF	TGTGCCAGCAGCCAAATGGGAAGCGGGACCAATGAGCAGTTCTTC
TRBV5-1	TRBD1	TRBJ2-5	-	CASSLERGLETQYF	TGCGCCAGCAGCTTGGAGAGGGGGCTGGAGACCCAGTACTTC
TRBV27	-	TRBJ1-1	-	CASTPGGVKMNTEAFF	TGTGCCAGCACCCCTGGGGGCGTCAAAATGAACACTGAAGCTTTCTTT
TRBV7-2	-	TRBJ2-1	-	CASSLEAGVLNEQFF	TGTGCCAGCAGCTTAGAGGCAGGGGTTCTCAATGAGCAGTTCTTC
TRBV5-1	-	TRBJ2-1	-	CASSTGSGPYNEQFF	TGCGCCAGCAGCACCGGTTCAGGCCCCTACAATGAGCAGTTCTTC
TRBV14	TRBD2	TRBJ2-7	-	CASSQIAGGSYEQYF	TGTGCCAGCAGCCAAATAGCGGGAGGGTCCTACGAGCAGTACTTC
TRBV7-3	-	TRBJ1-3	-	CASSPSGTGNTIYF	TGTGCCAGCAGCCCTAGCGGCACTGGAAACACCATATATTTT
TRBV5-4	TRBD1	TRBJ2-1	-	CASSSGPAGTGGDNEQFF	TGTGCCAGCAGCTCCGGGCCCGCGGGGACAGGGGGAGACAATGAGCAGTTCTTC
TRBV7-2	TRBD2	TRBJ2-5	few	CASSSGLAGSPGQETQYF	TGTGCCAGCAGTTCTGGACTAGCGGGATCACCCGGCCAAGAGACCCAGTACTTC
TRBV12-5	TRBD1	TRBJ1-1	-	CASGLGQGAWGTEAFF	TGTGCTAGTGGTTTGGGACAGGGGGCCTGGGGCACTGAAGCTTTCTTT
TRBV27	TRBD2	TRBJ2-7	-	CASSSTTPGLAGDTYEQYF	TGTGCCAGCAGTTCGACCACTCCGGGACTAGCGGGAGACACCTACGAGCAGTACTTC
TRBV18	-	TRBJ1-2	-	CASSPPGVREGYTF	TGTGCCAGCTCACCTCCCGGGGTGAGGGAGGGCTACACCTTC
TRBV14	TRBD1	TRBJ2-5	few	CASSQDHYWTGQETQYF	TGTGCCAGCAGCCAAGATCACTATTGGACAGGACAAGAGACCCAGTACTTC
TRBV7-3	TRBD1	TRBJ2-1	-	CASSSNPGQGYEQFF	TGTGCCAGCAGCTCAAACCCGGGACAGGGATACGAGCAGTTCTTC
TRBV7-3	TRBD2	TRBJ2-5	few	CASSLSGRGETQYF	TGTGCCAGCAGCTTAAGCGGGAGGGGAGAGACCCAGTACTTC
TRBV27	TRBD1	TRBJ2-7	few	CASSPGGSYEQYF	TGTGCCAGCAGTCCAGGGGGCTCCTACGAGCAGTACTTC
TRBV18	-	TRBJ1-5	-	CASSGGLHQPQHF	TGTGCCAGCTCAGGCGGGCTTCATCAGCCCCAGCATTTT
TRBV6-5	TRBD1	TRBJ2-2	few	CASRGDRGFTGELFF	TGTGCCAGCAGGGGGGACAGGGGGTTCACCGGGGAGCTGTTTTTT
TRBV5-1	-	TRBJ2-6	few	CASSLEGESGANVLTF	TGCGCCAGCAGCTTGGAGGGGGAGTCTGGGGCCAACGTCCTGACTTTC
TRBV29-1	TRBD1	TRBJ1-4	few	CSVRTGAGEKLFF	TGCAGCGTACGGACAGGGGCGGGTGAAAAACTGTTTTTT
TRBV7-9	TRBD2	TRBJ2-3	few	CASSSLGRTSGSITDTQYF	TGTGCCAGCAGCTCGCTTGGTCGGACTAGCGGGAGTATCACAGATACGCAGTATTTT
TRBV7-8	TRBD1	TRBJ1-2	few	CASSAPGGAGYGYTF	TGTGCCAGCAGCGCGCCAGGGGGCGCTGGCTATGGCTACACCTTC
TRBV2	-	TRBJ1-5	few	CASSDRGKMGQPQHF	TGTGCCAGCAGTGATCGGGGTAAGATGGGTCAGCCCCAGCATTTT
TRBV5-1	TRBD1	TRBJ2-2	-	CASNTGGMSTGELFF	TGCGCCAGCAATACAGGGGGCATGAGCACCGGGGAGCTGTTTTTT
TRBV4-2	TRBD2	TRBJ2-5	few	CASSDRAGAVTQYF	TGTGCCAGCAGCGACCGTGCGGGAGCGGTGACCCAGTACTTC
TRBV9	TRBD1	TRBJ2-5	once	CASSGQQGNLGTQYF	TGTGCCAGCAGCGGCCAACAGGGGAATTTAGGGACCCAGTACTTC
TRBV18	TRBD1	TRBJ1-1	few	CASSAGQGGTEAFF	TGTGCCAGCTCAGCGGGACAGGGAGGGACTGAAGCTTTCTTT
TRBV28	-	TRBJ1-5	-	CASSVGTKDQPQHF	TGTGCCAGCAGTGTAGGGACAAAGGATCAGCCCCAGCATTTT
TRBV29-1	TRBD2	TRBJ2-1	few	CSLSGLAEYNEQFF	TGCAGCCTCTCGGGACTAGCGGAATACAATGAGCAGTTCTTC
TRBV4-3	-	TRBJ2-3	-	CASSQEQGWADTQYF	TGCGCCAGCAGCCAAGAACAGGGCTGGGCAGATACGCAGTATTTT
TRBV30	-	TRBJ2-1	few	CAWRATRDNEQFF	TGTGCCTGGAGGGCAACTAGGGACAATGAGCAGTTCTTC
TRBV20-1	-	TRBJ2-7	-	CSAPLEYEQYF	TGCAGTGCGCCCCTAGAGTACGAGCAGTACTTC